This T cell receptor (beta chain) was captured in a study of blood T cell repertoires in COVID-19. Study-wide context: Samples of COVID-19 (acute and convalescent) were obtained from the United States, Italy and Spain.

CDR1 KGHSH and CDR2 LQKENI come from the germline V gene. V gave up 0 bases and J gave up 4 bases, with 10 bases separating them. This CDR3 spans 15 amino acids. Participants, about 18 to 90 years old, spanned some 23 US areas. Exposed enrollees had met someone with a PCR-confirmed or clinician-diagnosed COVID-19 case at some point within the 2 weeks before study entry. Assay: immunoSEQ multiplex PCR; the TCRdb copy retains only in-frame clones and omits some. The table records fewer than 350,000 clones, approximately 81% of them present only once. The sequenced sample consisted of PBMCs or T cells enriched from blood (not recorded which). This receptor was obtained from a woman in her twenties or thirties who had been exposed to COVID-19. The chain carries TRBV18 and TRBJ2-1, with D tentatively TRBD2 (6 bases). CDR3 in amino acids: CASSPPWDSYNEQFF. CDR3 DNA sequence: TGTGCCAGCTCACCACCGTGGGACTCATACAATGAGCAGTTCTTC. The variable domain in full, completed from reference TRBV18 and TRBJ2-1, reads NAGVMQNPRHLVRRRGQEARLRCSPMKGHSHVYWYRQLPEEGLKFMVYLQKENIIDESGMPKERFSAEFPKEGPSILRIQQVVRGDSAAYFCASSPPWDSYNEQFFGPGTRLTVL.